Given below is one TCR beta chain in context. Its antigen is not known. The data were taken from a study of T cells in Graves' hyperthyroidism and ophthalmopathy. TCR beta CDR3 regions were amplified from RNA transcripts. The HTBI primer set drove a first-round RT-PCR of the TCR CDR3. TCRdb itself ran the multiplex PCR reads through MiXCR, one entry per CDR3 protein. The sample carries 500,000 to 650,000 distinct CDR3 sequences, nearly 20% recorded once. Ophthalmopathy cases met thresholds of Clinical Activity Score at least 3, NOSPECS grade at least 4 and duration under 3 months. Study-wide results and caveats: Most thyroid clonotypes that were expanded above 0.001 also turned up in blood. Through a model of 13 V-J features, ophthalmopathy was separated from stable hyperthyroidism.

Trimming at V came to 8 bases and at J to 6 bases, leaving 14 bases not matched to a gene. This CDR3 region has 17 residues. Germline V gene sequence: CDR1 MRHNA, CDR2 SNTAGT. The receptor was derived from a man in his forties with Graves' ophthalmopathy. The V gene is TRBV6-4, the J gene TRBJ2-2; the match to TRBD2 covers 11 bases. Sequenced input: blood. CDR3 coding DNA: TGTGCCAGCGCGCCCGGGACTAGCGGAGTAGGGTCCGGGGAGCTGTTTTTT. This codes for CASAPGTSGVGSGELFF.